The 5 T cell receptor beta chains below were found in one sample sequenced in a study of cytomegalovirus exposure and HLA in healthy donors. The PCR had 60 Vbeta and 13 Jbeta primers. Clones were read by immunoSEQ multiplex PCR, and TCRdb kept only the in-frame ones, dropping some. Among 100,000 to 150,000 clones, around 84% were seen once, and the ten largest hold about 1.8%. The source material was PBMCs. These receptors were obtained from a man aged 18 to 29 in good health and CMV-seronegative.

The J gene is TRBJ1-1, the V gene TRBV7-7; D not certain. This CDR3 spans 13 amino acids. In germline, CDR1 is SSHAT, CDR2 FNYEAQ (reference sequence). The germline V and J ends were trimmed by 1 base and 0 bases, with 3 bases remaining between them. Here the CDR3 DNA reads TGTGCCAGCAGCTTAGGTATGAACACTGAAGCTTTCTTT. Protein product: CASSLGMNTEAFF.

This chain connects TRBV29-1 to TRBJ2-5, with 9 bases lining up with TRBD2. Per the germline V gene, CDR1 is SQVTM and CDR2 is ANQGSEA. After removal of 4 bases from V and 1 base from J, the junction contained 7 bases not matched to a gene. The CDR3 contains 15 residues. The CDR3 spells CSVAWSSGVQETQYF. The CDR3 DNA is TGCAGCGTTGCCTGGTCTAGCGGGGTCCAAGAGACCCAGTACTTC.

CDR3 DNA: TGTGCCAGCTCTCAGGGGAGCAATCAGCCCCAGCATTTT. Amino acids: CASSQGSNQPQHF. The gene calls are TRBV27 and TRBJ1-5; possibly TRBD1 for D (6 bases). The ends were cut back, 8 bases at V and 1 base at J, with 9 bases in the middle. Per the germline V gene, CDR1 is MNHEY and CDR2 is SMNVEV (reference sequence). The CDR3 is 13 amino acids.

The sample holds a few counts of this clone. V gene TRBV7-9 combines with J gene TRBJ1-2; TRBD1 might be the D (5 bases). The CDR3 is 12 residues long. V shed 6 bases and J shed 7 bases, with 12 bases lying between them. Germline CDR1 reads SEHNR; CDR2 reads FQNEAQ (reference sequence). The CDR3 DNA reads as TGTGCCAGCAGACAATTGGGGGGTGGCTACACCTTC. It is translated as CASRQLGGGYTF.

This sequence joins TRBV11-3 and TRBJ2-5, with D maybe TRBD1 (6 bases). Looked up from germline, CDR1 is SGHNT and CDR2 is YENEEA. The V end was cut by 6 bases, the J end by 5 bases, with 10 bases between. The CDR3 is 12 amino acids. CDR3 bases: TGTGCCAGCAGTGGGGGCGGGGAGACCCAGTACTTC. Translated, it gives CASSGGGETQYF.